There are many counts of the clone carrying this T cell receptor (beta chain). Trimming at V came to 5 bases and at J to 3 bases, leaving 3 bases not matched to a gene. The CDR3 runs to 13 residues. These data are taken from a study of T-cell memory formation after mild COVID-19. MiXCR, run by TCRdb on the 5' RACE reads, gives a single entry per CDR3 protein. The sample has under 90,000 distinct CDR3 sequences; 11% to 15% are singletons. The rearrangement uses TRBV12-3 or TRBV12-4 and TRBJ2-5; 7 bases match TRBD1. This receptor was obtained from an adult woman who had mild COVID-19 (a few samples of this study predate the infection). Cell type and time point are not known. Sequencing used PBMCs or a T cell subset sorted from them (not recorded which). The CDR3 here is CASSGTGEETQYF. The CDR3, as DNA: TGTGCCAGCAGTGGAACAGGGGAAGAGACCCAGTACTTC.